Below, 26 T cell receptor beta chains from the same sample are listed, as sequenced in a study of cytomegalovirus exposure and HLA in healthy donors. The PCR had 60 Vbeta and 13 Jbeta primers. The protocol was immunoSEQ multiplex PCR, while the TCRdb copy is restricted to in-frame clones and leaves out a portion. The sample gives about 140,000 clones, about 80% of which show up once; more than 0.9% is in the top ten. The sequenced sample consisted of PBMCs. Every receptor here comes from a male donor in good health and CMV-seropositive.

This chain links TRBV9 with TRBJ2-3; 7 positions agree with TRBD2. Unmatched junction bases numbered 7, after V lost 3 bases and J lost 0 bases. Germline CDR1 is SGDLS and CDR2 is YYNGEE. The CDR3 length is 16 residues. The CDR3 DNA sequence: TGTGCCAGCAGCGGCAGCGGGGACCCTAGCACAGATACGCAGTATTTT. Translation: CASSGSGDPSTDTQYF.

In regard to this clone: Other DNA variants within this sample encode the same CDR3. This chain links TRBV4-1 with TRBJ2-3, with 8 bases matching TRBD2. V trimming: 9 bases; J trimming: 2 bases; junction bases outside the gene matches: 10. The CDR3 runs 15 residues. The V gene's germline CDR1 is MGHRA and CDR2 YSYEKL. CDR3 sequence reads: CASSGRRGVTDTQYF. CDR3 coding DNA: TGCGCCAGTAGCGGCCGGCGGGGGGTCACAGATACGCAGTATTTT.

This CDR3 is CASSSLAGLSYNEQFF. CDR3 coding DNA: TGTGCCAGCAGTAGTCTAGCGGGGCTATCCTACAATGAGCAGTTCTTC. This chain links TRBV11-2 with TRBJ2-1; 9 nucleotides align to TRBD2. J lost 1 base, V lost 6 bases, and 7 bases had no gene match. The CDR3 runs to 16 residues. Germline loops: CDR1 SGHAT, CDR2 FQNNGV. Together with reference TRBV11-2 and TRBJ2-1, the CDR3 gives the full variable domain: EAGVAQSPRYKIIEKRQSVAFWCNPISGHATLYWYQQILGQGPKLLIQFQNNGVVDDSQLPKDRFSAERLKGVDSTLKIQPAKLEDSAVYLCASSSLAGLSYNEQFFGPGTRLTVL.

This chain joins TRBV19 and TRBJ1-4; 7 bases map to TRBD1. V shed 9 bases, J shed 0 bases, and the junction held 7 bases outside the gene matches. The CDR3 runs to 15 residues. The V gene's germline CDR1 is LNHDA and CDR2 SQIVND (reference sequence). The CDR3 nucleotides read TGTGCCAGCACCGGGACAGATACAACTAATGAAAAACTGTTTTTT. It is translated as CASTGTDTTNEKLFF.

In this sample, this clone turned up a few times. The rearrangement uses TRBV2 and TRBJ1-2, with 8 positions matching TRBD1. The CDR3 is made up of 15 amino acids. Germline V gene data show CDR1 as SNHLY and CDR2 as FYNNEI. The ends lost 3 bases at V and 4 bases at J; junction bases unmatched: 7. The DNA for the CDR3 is TGTGCCAGCAGTGACTGGACAGGGATCACCTATGGCTACACCTTC. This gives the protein CASSDWTGITYGYTF. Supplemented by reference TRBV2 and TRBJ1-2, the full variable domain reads EPEVTQTPSHQVTQMGQEVILRCVPISNHLYFYWYRQILGQKVEFLVSFYNNEISEKSEIFDDQFSVERPDGSNFTLKIRSTKLEDSAMYFCASSDWTGITYGYTFGSGTRLTVV.

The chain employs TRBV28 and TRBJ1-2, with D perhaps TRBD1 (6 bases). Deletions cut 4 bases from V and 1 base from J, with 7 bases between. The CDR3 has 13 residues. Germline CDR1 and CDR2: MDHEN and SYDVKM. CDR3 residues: CASSSGVNYGYTF. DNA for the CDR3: TGTGCCAGCAGTTCAGGGGTTAACTATGGCTACACCTTC.

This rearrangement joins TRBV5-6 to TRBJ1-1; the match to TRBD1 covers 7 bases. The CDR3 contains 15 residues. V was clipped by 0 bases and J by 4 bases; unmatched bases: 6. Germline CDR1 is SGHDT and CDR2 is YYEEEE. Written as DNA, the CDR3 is TGTGCCAGCAGCTTGGGGACGAACAGGGGCACTGAAGCTTTCTTT. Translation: CASSLGTNRGTEAFF.

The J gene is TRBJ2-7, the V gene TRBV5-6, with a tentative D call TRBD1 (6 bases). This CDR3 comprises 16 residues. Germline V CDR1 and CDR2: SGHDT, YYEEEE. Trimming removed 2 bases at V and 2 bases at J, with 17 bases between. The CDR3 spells CASSLPLTGQTYEQYF. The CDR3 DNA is TGTGCCAGCAGCTTACCATTGACAGGCCAAACCTACGAGCAGTACTTC.

Here the CDR3 DNA reads TGTGCCATCGTTGAACAGGGGAACACTGAAGCTTTCTTT. It is translated as CAIVEQGNTEAFF. The chain employs TRBV10-3 and TRBJ1-1, with D possibly being TRBD1 (6 bases). The CDR3 extends over 13 amino acids. The V gene's germline CDR1 is ENHRY and CDR2 SYGVKD. V gave up 8 bases and J gave up 1 base, with 11 bases separating them.

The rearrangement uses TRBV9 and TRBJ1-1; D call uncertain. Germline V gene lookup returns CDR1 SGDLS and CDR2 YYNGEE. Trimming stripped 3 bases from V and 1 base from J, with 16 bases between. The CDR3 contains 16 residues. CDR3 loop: CASSAHPGLRNTEAFF. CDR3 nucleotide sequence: TGTGCCAGCAGCGCGCACCCAGGACTCAGGAACACTGAAGCTTTCTTT.

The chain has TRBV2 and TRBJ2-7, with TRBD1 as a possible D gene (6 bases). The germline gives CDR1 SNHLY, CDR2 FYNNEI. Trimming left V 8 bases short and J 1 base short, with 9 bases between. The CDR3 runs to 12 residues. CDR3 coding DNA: TGTGCCAGCGACGGACAGTCCTACGAGCAGTACTTC. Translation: CASDGQSYEQYF.

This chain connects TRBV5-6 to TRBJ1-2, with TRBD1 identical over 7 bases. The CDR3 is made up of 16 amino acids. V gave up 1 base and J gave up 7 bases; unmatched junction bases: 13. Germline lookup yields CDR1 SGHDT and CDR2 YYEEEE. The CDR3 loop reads CASSLWGPGGRGGYTF. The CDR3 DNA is TGTGCCAGCAGCTTGTGGGGACCAGGGGGTAGAGGTGGCTACACCTTC.

The DNA for the CDR3 is TGTGCCAGTAGTACCCAGGGCTGGTACAATGAGCAGTTCTTC. This codes for CASSTQGWYNEQFF. The V gene is TRBV19, the J gene TRBJ2-1; TRBD1 is a possible D gene (5 bases). This CDR3 contains 14 residues. V dropped 4 bases and J dropped 4 bases, with 11 bases sitting between them. Germline V gene data show CDR1 as LNHDA and CDR2 as SQIVND (reference sequence).

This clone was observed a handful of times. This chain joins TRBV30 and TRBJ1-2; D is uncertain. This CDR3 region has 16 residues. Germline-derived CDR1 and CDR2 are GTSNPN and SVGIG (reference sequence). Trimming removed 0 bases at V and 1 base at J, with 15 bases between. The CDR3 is CAWSVGPCNSNYGYTF. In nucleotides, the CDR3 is TGTGCCTGGAGTGTCGGTCCATGCAACAGTAACTATGGCTACACCTTC.

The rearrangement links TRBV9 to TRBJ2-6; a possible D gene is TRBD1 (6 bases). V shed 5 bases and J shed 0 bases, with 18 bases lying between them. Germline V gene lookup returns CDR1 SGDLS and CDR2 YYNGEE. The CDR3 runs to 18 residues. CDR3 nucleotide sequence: TGTGCCAGCAGTAATTTCAGGGGATCCGACTCTGGGGCCAACGTCCTGACTTTC. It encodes CASSNFRGSDSGANVLTF.

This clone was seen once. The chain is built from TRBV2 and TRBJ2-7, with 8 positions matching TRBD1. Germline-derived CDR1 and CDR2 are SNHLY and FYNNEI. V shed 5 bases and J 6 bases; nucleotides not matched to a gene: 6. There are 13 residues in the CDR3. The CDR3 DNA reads TGTGCCAGCAGTCTGGACAGGGCTGGCGAGCAGTACTTC. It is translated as CASSLDRAGEQYF.

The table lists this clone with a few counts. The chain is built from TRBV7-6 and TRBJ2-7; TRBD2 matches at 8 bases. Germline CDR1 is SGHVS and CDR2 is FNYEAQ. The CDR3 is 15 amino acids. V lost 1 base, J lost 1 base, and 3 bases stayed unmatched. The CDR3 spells CASSLDRGGSYEQYF. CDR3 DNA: TGTGCCAGCAGCTTAGATCGGGGGGGTTCCTACGAGCAGTACTTC.

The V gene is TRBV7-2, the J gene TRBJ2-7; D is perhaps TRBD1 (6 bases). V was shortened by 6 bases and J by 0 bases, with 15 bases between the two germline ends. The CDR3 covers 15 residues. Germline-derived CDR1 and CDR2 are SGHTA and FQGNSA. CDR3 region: CASSYTGLRSYEQYF. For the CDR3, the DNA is TGTGCCAGCAGTTACACAGGGCTTCGCTCCTACGAGCAGTACTTC.

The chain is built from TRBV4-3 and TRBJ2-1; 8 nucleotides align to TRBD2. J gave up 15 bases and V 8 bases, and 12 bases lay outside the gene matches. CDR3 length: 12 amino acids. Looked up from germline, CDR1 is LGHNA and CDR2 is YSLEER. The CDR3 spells CASGPGTREPFF. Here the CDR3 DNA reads TGCGCCAGCGGCCCAGGGACTAGAGAACCGTTCTTC.

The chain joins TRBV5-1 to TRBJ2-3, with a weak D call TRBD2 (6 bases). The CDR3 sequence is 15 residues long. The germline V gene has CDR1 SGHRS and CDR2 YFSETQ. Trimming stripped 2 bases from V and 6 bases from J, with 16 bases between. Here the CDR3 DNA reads TGCGCCAGCAGCTTCCAGAGTGCTAGCGACGATACGCAGTATTTT. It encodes CASSFQSASDDTQYF.

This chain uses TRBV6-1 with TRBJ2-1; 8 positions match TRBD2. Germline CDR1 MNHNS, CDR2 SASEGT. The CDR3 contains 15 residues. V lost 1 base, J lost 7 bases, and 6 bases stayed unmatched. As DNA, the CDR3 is TGTGCCAGCAGTGAAGACGGGGGGGGCTGGAATGAGCAGTTCTTC. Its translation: CASSEDGGGWNEQFF.

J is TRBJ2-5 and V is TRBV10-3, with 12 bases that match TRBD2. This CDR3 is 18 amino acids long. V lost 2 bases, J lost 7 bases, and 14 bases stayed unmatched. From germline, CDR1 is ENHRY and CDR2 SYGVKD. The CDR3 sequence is CAISEPPRLAGAWGTQYF. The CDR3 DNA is TGTGCCATCAGTGAGCCGCCTAGACTAGCGGGAGCGTGGGGGACCCAGTACTTC.

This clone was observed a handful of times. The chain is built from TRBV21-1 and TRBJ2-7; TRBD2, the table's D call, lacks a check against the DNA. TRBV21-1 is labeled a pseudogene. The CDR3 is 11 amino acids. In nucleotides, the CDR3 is TGTGCCAGCAGCACGGGGAGGTGGCAGTACTTC. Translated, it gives CASSTGRWQYF.

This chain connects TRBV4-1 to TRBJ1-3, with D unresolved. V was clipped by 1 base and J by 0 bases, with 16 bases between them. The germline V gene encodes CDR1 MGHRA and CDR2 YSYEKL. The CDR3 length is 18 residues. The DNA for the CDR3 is TGCGCCAGCAGCCAAGCATCGCAGGCCACATTCTCTGGAAACACCATATATTTT. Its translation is CASSQASQATFSGNTIYF.

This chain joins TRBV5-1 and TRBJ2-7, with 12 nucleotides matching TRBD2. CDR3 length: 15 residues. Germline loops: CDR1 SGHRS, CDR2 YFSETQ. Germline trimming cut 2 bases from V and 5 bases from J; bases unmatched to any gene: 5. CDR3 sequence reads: CASSFTSGGIDEQYF. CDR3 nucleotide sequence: TGCGCCAGCAGCTTTACTAGCGGGGGGATCGACGAGCAGTACTTC. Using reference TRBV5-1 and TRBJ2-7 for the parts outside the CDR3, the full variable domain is KAGVTQTPRYLIKTRGQQVTLSCSPISGHRSVSWYQQTPGQGLQFLFEYFSETQRNKGNFPGRFSGRQFSNSRSEMNVSTLELGDSALYLCASSFTSGGIDEQYFGPGTRLTVT.

The CDR3 is CASSLGQGFTEAFF. In nucleotides, the CDR3 is TGTGCCAGCAGCTTGGGACAGGGTTTCACTGAAGCTTTCTTT. The chain recombines TRBV7-9 with TRBJ1-1; 9 nucleotides agree with TRBD1. In germline, CDR1 is SEHNR, CDR2 FQNEAQ (reference sequence). Trimming cost V 3 bases and J 4 bases; bases outside gene matches: 3. The CDR3 runs 14 residues.